The clone carrying this T cell receptor beta chain has a handful of counts. Its cognate antigen is unknown. A much larger clone lies one base from this, so it may be a read error. The data were obtained in a study of cytotoxic CD8 clonotypes in ibrutinib-treated CLL. Study details: Patients attained approximately 24 partial and 2 complete responses; at median around 63 months, 14 remained remitted while about twelve progressed. The study's findings and limits: Clonality went up at ibrutinib response and then declined back toward baseline at progression. Patients showed higher baseline clonality than age-matched healthy donors, and it tracked circulating CD8+ T-cell counts.

V gave up 0 bases and J gave up 6 bases, with 6 bases separating them. The CDR3 loop spans 13 amino acids. Germline-derived CDR1 and CDR2 are LGHNA and YNFKEQ. The intended depth for sequencing was 1 in 200,000 to 1 in 1 million T cells. Repertoires were generated with immunoSEQ multiplex PCR, while TCRdb's copy carries only in-frame clones and drops some. The data show about 120,000 clones, more than 55% seen once. V gene TRBV4-2 combines with J gene TRBJ2-1; D is ambiguous. This sequence originates from a human donor with chronic lymphocytic leukemia. The starting material was PBMCs, obtained after 24 months of ibrutinib treatment. The CDR3 DNA follows: TGTGCCAGCAGCCAAGATTATCTCAATGAGCAGTTCTTC. Protein product: CASSQDYLNEQFF.